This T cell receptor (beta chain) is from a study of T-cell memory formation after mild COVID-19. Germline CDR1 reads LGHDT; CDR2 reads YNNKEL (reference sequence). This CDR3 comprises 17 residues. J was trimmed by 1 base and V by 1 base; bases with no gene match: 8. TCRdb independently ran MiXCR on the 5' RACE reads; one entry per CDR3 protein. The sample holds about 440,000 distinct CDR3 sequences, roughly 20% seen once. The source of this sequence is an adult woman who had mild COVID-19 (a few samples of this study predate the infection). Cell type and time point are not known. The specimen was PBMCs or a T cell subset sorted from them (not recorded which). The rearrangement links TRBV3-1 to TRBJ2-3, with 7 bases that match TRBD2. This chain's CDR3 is CASSQVVRDYGTDTQYF. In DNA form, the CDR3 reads TGTGCCAGCAGCCAAGTCGTCCGGGACTATGGCACAGATACGCAGTATTTT.